Given below is one T cell receptor (beta chain) in context. Its antigen is unidentified. This specimen comes from a study of cytomegalovirus exposure and HLA in healthy donors. Germline loops: CDR1 SEHNR, CDR2 FQNEAQ (reference sequence). Trimming removed 8 bases from V and 6 bases from J, with 14 bases in between. This CDR3 comprises 12 residues. The PCR was carried out with 60 Vbeta primers and 13 Jbeta primers. The protocol was immunoSEQ multiplex PCR, while the TCRdb copy is restricted to in-frame clones and leaves out a portion. The table shows roughly 190,000 clones, with 80% to 85% occurring only once. Notes on the study in general: It was reportedly the case that the classifier diagnosed cytomegalovirus status with high specificity and sensitivity.

V usage is TRBV7-9 and J usage is TRBJ2-7; perhaps TRBD2 as D (6 bases). The receptor was derived from a woman aged 18-29 years in good health and CMV-seronegative. The sample taken for sequencing was PBMCs. Here the CDR3 reads CASLSAGGEQYF. In nucleotides, the CDR3 is TGTGCCAGCCTTTCCGCCGGGGGCGAGCAGTACTTC.